This note documents a single T cell receptor (beta chain) sequence. Its antigen is undetermined. CDR1 is SGHRS, CDR2 YFSETQ, per germline. The CDR3 extends over 16 amino acids. V gave up 4 bases and J gave up 1 base; unmatched junction bases: 3. The sample originates from a study of STAT5B mutations in CD4+ large granular lymphocyte leukemia. Generated by immunoSEQ multiplex PCR, the TCRdb table keeps only in-frame clones and is missing some. The sample lists 30,000 to 35,000 clones, approximately 71% occurring once. Overall study results and limits: 8/27 top patient clones versus 2/35 control clones were TRBV06-family.

The source is a human donor in good health. The gene calls are TRBV5-1 and TRBJ2-5; 14 bases are a match to TRBD2. Material for sequencing was CD4+ T cells from blood buffy coats. The CDR3 DNA sequence: TGCGCCAGCAGCCCCGGGACTAGCGGGGGCCAAGAGACCCAGTACTTC. Protein: CASSPGTSGGQETQYF.